The T cell receptor beta chain described here comes from a study of blood T cell repertoires in COVID-19 (TCRdb year 2020). About the study as a whole: Collaborator samples came from the United States, Italy and Spain and covered acute and convalescent phases of COVID-19. The material from the prospective study consisted of cDNA or gDNA derived from T cells, B-cell-depleted T cells, or PBMCs. Deeply sampled blood TCRbeta repertoires from subjects exposed to, actively infected with, or recovered from COVID-19 were included in the dataset. The repertoires were released in a freely available public database intended as a resource for research on the immune response to SARS-CoV-2. Samples were obtained from the ongoing ImmuneRACE study (first 160 participants) and from 950 to 1,500 subjects provided by 6 global collaborators. A de-identified subject ID, COVID-19 status, age in years and sex were almost always included in the sample metadata. Where available, HLA class I and class II types were taken from metadata supplied by the sample provider and were not determined by assay-based typing. Results and caveats for the whole study, not just this receptor: Clinical and demographic metadata were provided uncurated, with the amount varying by source and participant.

At one collaborating source in Seattle, patients were enrolled during active infection and were followed longitudinally through the course of disease. Collaborating institutions collected whole blood in K2EDTA tubes following their own protocols. For TCRbeta analysis, collaborators shipped samples in one of three forms: frozen whole blood, isolated PBMCs, or DNA extracted from either of those sample types. The table lists this clone with a few counts. The antigen it recognizes is unknown. Base qualities are not recorded, but no much larger clone differs from it by a single base. Other DNA sequences from this sample encode an identical CDR3 as well. TCRbeta CDR3 regions were amplified from genomic DNA by means of the immunoSEQ Assay, a bias-controlled multiplex PCR. The published analysis was carried out like this. The number of nucleated cells in each sample was estimated from the amplification of reference gene primers within the assay. Sequence reads were collapsed and filtered to measure the absolute abundance of every unique TCRbeta CDR3 rearrangement. Productive Simpson clonality was computed per sample as the square root of Simpson's diversity index over productive rearrangements. TCRdb mirrors the immuneACCESS table, restricted to in-frame sequences. Some clones are absent from its copies; in checked studies, under half trace to an unresolved V gene, and the reason for the others is unknown. V and J calls and clone size are those listed in that table; D and trimming were worked out from the DNA. Across this sample there are under 250,000 clones, with roughly 80% seen only once. The top ten clonotypes cover around 5.4% of the sample.

According to the germline V gene, CDR1 reads MGHRA and CDR2 reads YSYEKL. Cut back by 0 bases and 2 bases, the V and J ends lie 11 bases apart. The CDR3 runs 16 amino acids, cysteine and phenylalanine included. The sequence is cut down to CDR3 DNA, 48 bases in frame from base 1. This clonotype was obtained from a woman aged 40 to 55 with COVID-19, enrolled during active disease. The V and J genes are TRBV4-1 and TRBJ1-5; a tentative D match to TRBD1 spans 5 bases. Sequencing was performed on peripheral blood. The CDR3 region has the sequence CASSQDGGLGNQPQHF. The nucleotides are TGCGCCAGCAGCCAAGACGGGGGATTGGGCAATCAGCCCCAGCATTTT.